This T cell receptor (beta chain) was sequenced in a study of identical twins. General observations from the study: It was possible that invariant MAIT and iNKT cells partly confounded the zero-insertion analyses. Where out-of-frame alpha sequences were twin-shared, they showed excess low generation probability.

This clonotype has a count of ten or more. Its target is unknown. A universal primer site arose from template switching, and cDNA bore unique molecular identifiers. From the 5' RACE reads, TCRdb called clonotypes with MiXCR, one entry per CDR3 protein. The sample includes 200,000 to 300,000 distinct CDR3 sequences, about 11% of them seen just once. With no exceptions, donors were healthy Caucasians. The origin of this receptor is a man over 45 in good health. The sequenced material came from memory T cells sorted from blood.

CDR3 DNA: TGTGCCAGCAGTTTAGCGCGCGCAACTAATGAAAAACTGTTTTTT. It is translated as CASSLARATNEKLFF. The J gene is TRBJ1-4, the V gene TRBV28; D gene ambiguous. Germline CDR1 and CDR2: MDHEN and SYDVKM. V lost 2 bases and J 0 bases, leaving 7 bases between the germline ends. This CDR3 spans 15 amino acids.